The following is a T cell receptor beta chain sequence with its context. This clone occurred a few times. Its binding antigen is unknown. Per-base qualities were not stored, and no clone one base away is much larger. V was cut back by 4 bases and J by 3 bases, leaving a gap of 8 bases between them. For CDR1 and CDR2, the germline V gene (reference sequence) lists SGHNT and YYREEE. Including cysteine and phenylalanine, the CDR3 has 12 amino acids. Only CDR3 DNA remains: 36 bases, in frame from the first base. The sample belongs to a study of blood T cell repertoires in COVID-19 (dated by TCRdb to 2018 to 2020). Context from the whole study: Samples covering the acute and convalescent phases of COVID-19 were provided by collaborators in the United States, Italy and Spain. Nearly every sample came with metadata listing a de-identified subject ID, COVID-19 status, age in years and sex. The repertoires were released in a freely available public database intended as a resource for research on the immune response to SARS-CoV-2. The material from the prospective study consisted of cDNA or gDNA derived from T cells, B-cell-depleted T cells, or PBMCs. HLA class I and class II types, where available, came from metadata supplied by the sample provider rather than from assay-based typing. Samples came from the ongoing ImmuneRACE study (first 160 participants) plus 1,254 subjects from 6 global collaborators. The dataset comprised deeply sampled blood TCRbeta repertoires from subjects exposed to, actively infected with, or recovered from COVID-19.

TCRbeta CDR3 regions were amplified from genomic DNA using the immunoSEQ Assay, a bias-controlled multiplex PCR. In the authors' own workflow: Nucleated cell counts per sample were estimated from amplification of reference gene primers within the assay. Sequence reads were collapsed and filtered to measure the absolute abundance of every unique TCRbeta CDR3 rearrangement. Productive Simpson clonality was computed per sample as the square root of Simpson's diversity index over productive rearrangements. What TCRdb holds here is the immuneACCESS table cut down to in-frame rearrangements. Part of the clones is not present; checked against another copy, under half of the missing clones reflect an unresolved V gene, and the others are unexplained. D and trimming come from the DNA, and the V and J calls and clone size come from that table. The sample includes about 260,000 clones, with 85% to 90% observed a single time. Approximately 1.4% of the sample is taken by the ten largest.

Summary of the overall study and its limitations: Clinical and demographic metadata were provided uncurated, with the amount varying by source and participant.

Samples from volunteer blood donors who had recovered from COVID-19 were contributed by a second Seattle source. Whole blood was collected in K2EDTA tubes by collaborating institutions according to the institutions' own protocols. For TCRbeta analysis, collaborators shipped samples in one of three forms: frozen whole blood, isolated PBMCs, or DNA extracted from either of those sample types. The sequenced material came from peripheral blood. Rearrangement joined TRBV5-4 to TRBJ2-7; too little of a D gene remains to name it. The sequence came from a woman aged 40 to 50 who had recovered from COVID-19. The DNA sequence reads TGTGCCAGCAGCCTTCAGGACTACGAGCAGTACTTC. Translated, it reads CASSLQDYEQYF.